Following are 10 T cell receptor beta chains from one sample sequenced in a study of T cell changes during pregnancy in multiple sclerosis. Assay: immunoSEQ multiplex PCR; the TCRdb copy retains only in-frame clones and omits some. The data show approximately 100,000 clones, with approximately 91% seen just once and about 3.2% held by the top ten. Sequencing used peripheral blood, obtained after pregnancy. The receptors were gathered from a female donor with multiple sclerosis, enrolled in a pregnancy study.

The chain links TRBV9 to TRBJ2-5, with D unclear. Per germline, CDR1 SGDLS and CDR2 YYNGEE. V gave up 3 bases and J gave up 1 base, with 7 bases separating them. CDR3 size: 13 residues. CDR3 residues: CASSAQAQETQYF. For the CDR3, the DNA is TGTGCCAGCAGCGCCCAGGCCCAAGAGACCCAGTACTTC.

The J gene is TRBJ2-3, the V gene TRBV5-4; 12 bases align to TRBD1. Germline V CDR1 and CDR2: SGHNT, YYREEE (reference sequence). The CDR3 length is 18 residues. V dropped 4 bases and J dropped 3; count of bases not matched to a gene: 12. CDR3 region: CASSLFPGQGATTDTQYF. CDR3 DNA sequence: TGTGCCAGCAGCCTGTTCCCGGGACAGGGGGCGACAACAGATACGCAGTATTTT.

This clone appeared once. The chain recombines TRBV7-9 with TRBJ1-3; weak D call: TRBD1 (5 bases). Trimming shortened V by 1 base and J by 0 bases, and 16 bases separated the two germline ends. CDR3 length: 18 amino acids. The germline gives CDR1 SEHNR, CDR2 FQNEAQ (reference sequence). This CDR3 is CASSLVVVPGNSGNTIYF. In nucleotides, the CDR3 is TGTGCCAGCAGCTTAGTAGTCGTGCCAGGGAACTCTGGAAACACCATATATTTT.

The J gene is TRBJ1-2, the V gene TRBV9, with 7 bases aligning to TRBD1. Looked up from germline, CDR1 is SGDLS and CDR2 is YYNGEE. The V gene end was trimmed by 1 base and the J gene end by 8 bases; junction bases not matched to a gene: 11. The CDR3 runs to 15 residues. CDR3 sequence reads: CASSVWDSLIRGYTF. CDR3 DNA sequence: TGTGCCAGCAGCGTATGGGACAGCCTGATACGGGGCTACACCTTC.

CDR3 bases: TGTGCCAGCAGCTCGGGACTAGCGGGGGGCAACAATGAGCAGTTCTTC. Translation: CASSSGLAGGNNEQFF. This chain links TRBV7-8 with TRBJ2-1; 15 bases line up with TRBD2. There are 16 residues in the CDR3. The V and J ends lost 4 bases and 5 bases, in that order; junction bases with no gene match: 3. Germline lookup yields CDR1 SGHVS and CDR2 FQNEAQ. The complete variable domain, with remaining parts taken from reference TRBV7-8 and TRBJ2-1, reads GAGVSQSPRYKVAKRGQDVALRCDPISGHVSLFWYQQALGQGPEFLTYFQNEAQLDKSGLPSDRFFAERPEGSVSTLKIQRTQQEDSAVYLCASSSGLAGGNNEQFFGPGTRLTVL.

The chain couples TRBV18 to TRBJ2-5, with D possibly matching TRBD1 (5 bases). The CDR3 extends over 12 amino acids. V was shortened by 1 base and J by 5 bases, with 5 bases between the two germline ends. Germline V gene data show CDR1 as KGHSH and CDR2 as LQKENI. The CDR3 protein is CASSPQGETQYF. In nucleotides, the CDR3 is TGTGCCAGCTCACCACAGGGGGAGACCCAGTACTTC.

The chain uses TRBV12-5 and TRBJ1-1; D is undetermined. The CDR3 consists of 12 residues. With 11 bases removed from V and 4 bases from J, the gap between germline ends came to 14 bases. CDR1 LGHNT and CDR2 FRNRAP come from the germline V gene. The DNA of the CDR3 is TGTGCTGGGCAGACGGGAACCACTGAAGCTTTCTTT. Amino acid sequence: CAGQTGTTEAFF.

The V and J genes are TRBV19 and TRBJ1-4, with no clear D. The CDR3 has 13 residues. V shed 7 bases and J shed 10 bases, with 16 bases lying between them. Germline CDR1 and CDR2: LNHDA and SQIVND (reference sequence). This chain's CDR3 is CASTDNASPKLFF. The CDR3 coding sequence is TGTGCCAGTACTGACAACGCCTCCCCAAAACTGTTTTTT. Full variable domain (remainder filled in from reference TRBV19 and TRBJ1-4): DGGITQSPKYLFRKEGQNVTLSCEQNLNHDAMYWYRQDPGQGLRLIYYSQIVNDFQKGDIAEGYSVSREKKESFPLTVTSAQKNPTAFYLCASTDNASPKLFFGSGTQLSVL.

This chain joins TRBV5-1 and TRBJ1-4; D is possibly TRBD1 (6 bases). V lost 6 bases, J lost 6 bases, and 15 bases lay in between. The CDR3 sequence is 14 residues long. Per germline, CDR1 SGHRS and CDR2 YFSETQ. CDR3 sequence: CASNFGGSHEKLFF. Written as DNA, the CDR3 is TGCGCCAGCAACTTTGGGGGCAGTCATGAAAAACTGTTTTTT.

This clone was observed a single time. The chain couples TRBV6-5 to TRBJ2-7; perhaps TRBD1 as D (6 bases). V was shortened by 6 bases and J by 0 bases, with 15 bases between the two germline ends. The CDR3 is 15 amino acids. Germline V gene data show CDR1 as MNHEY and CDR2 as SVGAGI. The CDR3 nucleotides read TGTGCCAGCAGCAACAGGGCCATGGGCTCCTACGAGCAGTACTTC. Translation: CASSNRAMGSYEQYF.